Below are 29 T cell receptor beta chains sequenced from a single sample in a study of shared clonotypes between healthy human individuals. Clones were read by immunoSEQ multiplex PCR, and TCRdb kept only the in-frame ones, dropping some. The data hold roughly 2 million clones, with about 95% observed a single time. The naive CD8 fraction comprised CD45RO-negative cells positively selected for CCR7 and excluded terminally differentiated effector memory CD45RA+ cells. Sample: naive CD8+ T cells sorted from blood. The receptors stem from a young man in good health.

The gene calls are TRBV4-3 and TRBJ1-3; D is ambiguous. V was cut by 0 bases and J by 4 bases, with 7 bases left in between. The CDR3 loop spans 14 amino acids. The germline CDR1 and CDR2 sequences are LGHNA and YSLEER. This chain's CDR3 is CASSQEGLGNTIYF. The CDR3 coding sequence is TGCGCCAGCAGCCAAGAGGGCCTGGGAAACACCATATATTTT.

V and J are TRBV28 and TRBJ2-5, with 13 nucleotides matching TRBD2. CDR1 and CDR2 from the germline V gene are MDHEN and SYDVKM. V shed 5 bases, J shed 2 bases, and the junction held 8 bases outside the gene matches. The CDR3 runs 17 residues. The CDR3 is CASSIGTSGVGQETQYF. The CDR3 nucleotides read TGTGCCAGCAGTATCGGGACTAGCGGGGTCGGACAAGAGACCCAGTACTTC.

The chain couples TRBV27 to TRBJ2-1; D not resolved. The CDR3 contains 14 residues. V lost 2 bases, J lost 4 bases, and 9 bases lay in between. The germline V gene has CDR1 MNHEY and CDR2 SMNVEV (reference sequence). The CDR3 is CASSLPDRYNEQFF. The CDR3 DNA sequence: TGTGCCAGCAGTTTACCGGACCGATACAATGAGCAGTTCTTC.

The genes are TRBV6-4 and TRBJ2-1; TRBD1 is a possible D gene (5 bases). The CDR3 has 13 residues. CDR1 is MRHNA, CDR2 SNTAGT, per germline. The V and J ends lost 5 bases and 8 bases respectively, with 13 bases between them. CDR3 in amino acids: CASSLVRGYEQFF. For the CDR3, the DNA is TGTGCCAGCAGTTTGGTAAGGGGATATGAGCAGTTCTTC.

The chain recombines TRBV7-3 with TRBJ1-5; D is unresolved. Germline loops: CDR1 SGHTA, CDR2 FQGTGA. CDR3 length equals 16 residues. The V and J ends lost 5 bases and 4 bases respectively, with 18 bases between them. CDR3 DNA sequence: TGTGCCAGCAGCGGCCCGGGAGCGGCGGAAAATCAGCCCCAGCATTTT. Its protein is CASSGPGAAENQPQHF.

The sample holds one count of this clone. The V and J genes are TRBV4-1 and TRBJ1-5; maybe TRBD1 (5 bases). Trimming took off 1 base at V and 12 bases at J, with 10 bases between the two ends. Germline CDR1 reads MGHRA; CDR2 reads YSYEKL. This CDR3 is built from 12 residues. The CDR3 DNA reads as TGCGCCAGCAGCCAAGGTGCAGGGTTCCAGCATTTT. It is translated as CASSQGAGFQHF.

V usage is TRBV27 and J usage is TRBJ2-1, with no clear D. Germline V gene sequence: CDR1 MNHEY, CDR2 SMNVEV (reference sequence). CDR3 length equals 16 residues. Trimming stripped 2 bases from V and 6 bases from J, with 17 bases between. CDR3 bases: TGTGCCAGCAGTTTAAAGTCCGGAATCCTCACCAATGAGCAGTTCTTC. It yields the protein CASSLKSGILTNEQFF.

Here the CDR3 DNA reads TGCGCCAGCAGTCAATCGGAAGGCTACACCTTC. It encodes CASSQSEGYTF. V is TRBV23-1 and J is TRBJ1-2; D call uncertain. TRBV23-1 is an ORF; its function is uncertain. The germline V and J ends were trimmed by 0 bases and 8 bases, with 4 bases remaining between them. This CDR3 is built from 11 residues.

V usage is TRBV6-5 and J usage is TRBJ2-1; weak D call: TRBD2 (5 bases). Germline loops: CDR1 MNHEY, CDR2 SVGAGI. Trimming took 2 bases from V and 1 from J, leaving 12 bases between them. The CDR3 is 16 residues long. CDR3: CASSYDRTGSYNEQFF. CDR3 bases: TGTGCCAGCAGTTACGATCGGACTGGGTCCTACAATGAGCAGTTCTTC.

The CDR3 region is CASRPAELGEKLFF. The CDR3 DNA sequence: TGTGCCAGCAGACCGGCGGAGTTAGGGGAAAAACTGTTTTTT. This chain joins TRBV7-9 and TRBJ1-4; no clear D gene. The CDR3 length is 14 residues. The ends were cut back, 6 bases at V and 8 bases at J, with 16 bases in the middle. Germline V gives CDR1 SEHNR, CDR2 FQNEAQ (reference sequence).

The gene calls are TRBV2 and TRBJ1-4; D gene unclear. Trimming shortened V by 0 bases and J by 8 bases, and 16 bases separated the two germline ends. The CDR3 consists of 16 residues. Per the germline V gene, CDR1 is SNHLY and CDR2 is FYNNEI. DNA for the CDR3: TGTGCCAGCAGTGAAGCGATGGACTGGATGGAGGAAAAACTGTTTTTT. Translation: CASSEAMDWMEEKLFF. Supplemented by reference TRBV2 and TRBJ1-4, the full variable domain reads EPEVTQTPSHQVTQMGQEVILRCVPISNHLYFYWYRQILGQKVEFLVSFYNNEISEKSEIFDDQFSVERPDGSNFTLKIRSTKLEDSAMYFCASSEAMDWMEEKLFFGSGTQLSVL.

V usage is TRBV30 and J usage is TRBJ2-3; TRBD2 matches at 11 bases. The CDR3 runs to 15 residues. J was trimmed by 0 bases and V by 4 bases; bases with no gene match: 3. The germline gives CDR1 GTSNPN, CDR2 SVGIG (reference sequence). The CDR3 here is CAWTSGGLSTDTQYF. The DNA for the CDR3 is TGTGCCTGGACTAGCGGGGGGCTAAGCACAGATACGCAGTATTTT. Filled out from reference TRBV30 and TRBJ2-3, the complete variable domain reads SQTIHQWPATLVQPVGSPLSLECTVEGTSNPNLYWYRQAAGRGLQLLFYSVGIGQISSEVPQNLSASRPQDRQFILSSKKLLLSDSGFYLCAWTSGGLSTDTQYFGPGTRLTVL.

V gene TRBV7-9 combines with J gene TRBJ2-2; D is possibly TRBD2 (5 bases). Per the germline V gene, CDR1 is SEHNR and CDR2 is FQNEAQ (reference sequence). Trimming took 4 bases from V and 4 from J, leaving 16 bases between them. The CDR3 is made up of 16 amino acids. The CDR3 here is CASSSPSGVLTGELFF. CDR3 nucleotides: TGTGCCAGCAGCTCACCTTCCGGGGTCCTCACCGGGGAGCTGTTTTTT.

This chain links TRBV27 with TRBJ1-5, with D perhaps matching TRBD1 (6 bases). CDR3 length equals 14 residues. V dropped 2 bases and J dropped 9 bases, with 14 bases sitting between them. Germline loops: CDR1 MNHEY, CDR2 SMNVEV (reference sequence). This CDR3 is CASSLVGTIAPQHF. CDR3 DNA sequence: TGTGCCAGCAGTTTAGTAGGGACAATCGCGCCCCAGCATTTT.

Comments on this clone: One end of the junction fails to match germline, which may point to a read error. The CDR3 coding sequence is TGTGCCAGCAGTGAGCCAGGCCGGGCCCAAGGGACCCAGTACTTC. Translation: CASSEPGRAQGTQYF. The V call is TRBV6-1, the J call TRBJ2-5; D unresolved. The V gene's germline CDR1 is MNHNS and CDR2 SASEGT. The CDR3 length is 15 residues.

The chain carries TRBV28 and TRBJ2-6; weak D call: TRBD1 (5 bases). Germline CDR1 reads MDHEN; CDR2 reads SYDVKM. The CDR3 has 16 residues. The V end was cut by 3 bases, the J end by 0 bases, with 9 bases between. The CDR3 reads CASSLETVSGANVLTF. In DNA, the CDR3 is TGTGCCAGCAGTTTGGAGACAGTCTCTGGGGCCAACGTCCTGACTTTC. Looking up the rest from reference TRBV28 and TRBJ2-6 gives the full variable domain: DVKVTQSSRYLVKRTGEKVFLECVQDMDHENMFWYRQDPGLGLRLIYFSYDVKMKEKGDIPEGYSVSREKKERFSLILESASTNQTSMYLCASSLETVSGANVLTFGAGSRLTVL.

As concerns this clone: Other DNA sequences in this specimen translate into the identical CDR3. The V and J genes are TRBV13 and TRBJ2-3; D is ambiguous. Germline V gene lookup returns CDR1 PRHDT and CDR2 FYEKMQ (reference sequence). The CDR3 contains 14 residues. The V and J ends lost 0 bases and 0 bases respectively, with 4 bases between them. The CDR3 DNA sequence: TGTGCCAGCAGCTTAGGGACTAGCACAGATACGCAGTATTTT. This gives the protein CASSLGTSTDTQYF.

The V call is TRBV6-1, the J call TRBJ2-2; 7 bases map to TRBD1. This CDR3 has 16 amino acids. Germline V gene lookup returns CDR1 MNHNS and CDR2 SASEGT. Trimming at V came to 2 bases and at J to 2 bases, leaving 5 bases not matched to a gene. The CDR3 bases are TGTGCCAGCAGTGAATGGGACAGCACTAACACCGGGGAGCTGTTTTTT. It specifies CASSEWDSTNTGELFF.

The chain couples TRBV19 to TRBJ1-5; 9 positions agree with TRBD1. Unmatched junction bases numbered 15, after V lost 11 bases and J lost 7 bases. The CDR3 is 15 residues long. Germline V gives CDR1 LNHDA, CDR2 SQIVND (reference sequence). The CDR3 is CAPTKGQGRNQPQHF. For the CDR3, the DNA is TGTGCCCCAACAAAAGGACAGGGGAGGAACCAGCCCCAGCATTTT.

The chain links TRBV27 to TRBJ2-1, with TRBD2 matching 14 bases. The CDR3 runs to 16 residues. CDR1 is MNHEY and CDR2 is SMNVEV in the germline V gene (reference sequence). Trimming cost V 8 bases and J 6 bases; bases outside gene matches: 9. DNA for the CDR3: TGTGCCAGCGGACCGACTAGCGGGGGGGTTAGCAATGAGCAGTTCTTC. Amino acids: CASGPTSGGVSNEQFF.

CDR3 sequence: CASSFSGFSSNEQFF. CDR3 bases: TGTGCCAGCAGCTTCTCTGGTTTTAGTTCCAATGAGCAGTTCTTC. This chain connects TRBV11-2 to TRBJ2-1; no reliable D call. Germline CDR1 and CDR2: SGHAT and FQNNGV. This CDR3 has 15 residues. V was pared by 3 bases and J by 6 bases, with 15 bases between.

This clone was detected a few times. A read error is possible here, since a much larger clone lies one base away. Other nucleotide sequences from this sample produce the same CDR3. CDR3 residues: CASSLGDEQYF. The CDR3 DNA sequence: TGTGCCAGCAGCTTGGGGGACGAGCAGTACTTC. This chain connects TRBV13 to TRBJ2-7, with D possibly being TRBD1 or TRBD2 (5 bases each). The CDR3 consists of 11 residues. The germline V and J ends were trimmed by 3 bases and 5 bases, with 5 bases remaining between them. Germline V gives CDR1 PRHDT, CDR2 FYEKMQ (reference sequence).

This rearrangement joins TRBV15 to TRBJ2-7; no reliable D call. CDR1 is LNHNV, CDR2 YYDKDF, per germline (reference sequence). The CDR3 extends over 15 amino acids. The V and J ends lost 0 bases and 2 bases respectively, with 11 bases between them. CDR3: CATSREDAPPYEQYF. The CDR3 DNA reads as TGTGCCACCAGCAGAGAAGACGCTCCCCCCTACGAGCAGTACTTC.

As regards this clone: Other DNA sequences in this specimen translate into the identical CDR3. The rearrangement uses TRBV5-6 and TRBJ2-7; no firm D call. Germline CDR1 reads SGHDT; CDR2 reads YYEEEE. The CDR3 consists of 13 residues. V lost 2 bases, J lost 4 bases, and 10 bases lay in between. CDR3 nucleotide sequence: TGTGCCAGCAGCTTTGGCCTAGATTACGAGCAGTACTTC. Translation gives CASSFGLDYEQYF.

The chain uses TRBV5-8 and TRBJ2-7, with TRBD1 identical over 12 bases. Germline CDR1 SGHTS, CDR2 YDEGEE. The CDR3 has 15 amino acids. Losses at the gene ends were 2 bases for V and 4 bases for J; bases not matched to a gene: 4. As DNA, the CDR3 is TGTGCCAGCAGCTTTGGGACAGGGGGCGGGTACGAGCAGTACTTC. It encodes CASSFGTGGGYEQYF.

The chain has TRBV10-3 and TRBJ2-5; 7 positions match TRBD1. There are 15 residues in the CDR3. Germline CDR1 is ENHRY and CDR2 is SYGVKD. J gave up 5 bases and V 0 bases, and 6 bases lay outside the gene matches. CDR3 sequence: CAISESVTGDETQYF. The CDR3 nucleotides read TGTGCCATCAGTGAGTCGGTAACAGGGGATGAGACCCAGTACTTC.

V usage is TRBV28 and J usage is TRBJ1-5, with D perhaps matching TRBD1 (5 bases). CDR3 length equals 14 residues. Per the germline V gene, CDR1 is MDHEN and CDR2 is SYDVKM. V was clipped by 4 bases and J by 2 bases, with 9 bases between them. The CDR3 DNA is TGTGCCAGCAGTTATGAGACAGGCAATCAGCCCCAGCATTTT. It specifies CASSYETGNQPQHF.

V and J are TRBV5-6 and TRBJ2-7; 8 bases align to TRBD2. The J segment lost 2 bases and the V segment lost 4 bases, leaving 14 bases of the junction unmatched. The germline V gene has CDR1 SGHDT and CDR2 YYEEEE. The CDR3 length is 17 residues. Here the CDR3 reads CASSPAPLAGNPYEQYF. For the CDR3, the DNA is TGTGCCAGCAGCCCGGCCCCGCTAGCGGGTAACCCCTACGAGCAGTACTTC.

The gene calls are TRBV15 and TRBJ2-2; 8 nucleotides agree with TRBD2. The germline gives CDR1 LNHNV, CDR2 YYDKDF (reference sequence). This CDR3 has 16 residues. The CDR3 loop reads CGQPDRLAGRTGELFF. CDR3 DNA: TGTGGGCAGCCCGACCGGCTAGCGGGTAGAACCGGGGAGCTGTTTTTT.